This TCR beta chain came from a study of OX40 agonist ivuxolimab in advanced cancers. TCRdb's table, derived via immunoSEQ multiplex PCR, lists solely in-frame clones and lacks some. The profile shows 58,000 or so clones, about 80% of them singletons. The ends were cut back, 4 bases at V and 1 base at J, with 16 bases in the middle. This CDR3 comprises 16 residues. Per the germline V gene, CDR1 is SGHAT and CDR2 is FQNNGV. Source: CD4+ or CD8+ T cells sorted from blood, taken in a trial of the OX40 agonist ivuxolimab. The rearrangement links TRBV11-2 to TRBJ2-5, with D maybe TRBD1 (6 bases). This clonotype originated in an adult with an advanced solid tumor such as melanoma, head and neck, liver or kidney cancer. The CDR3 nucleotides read TGTGCCAGCAGCTCCCCCAGGGGTTTTCGCCAAGAGACCCAGTACTTC. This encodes CASSSPRGFRQETQYF.